The 26 T cell receptor beta chains below come from one sample, sequenced in a study of technical replicates of blood from a few donors (dated by TCRdb to between 2016 and 2019). The library was produced with the immunoSEQ multiplex PCR assay. TCRdb obtained this table from immuneACCESS and retained in-frame rearrangements with V and J assigned. These tables miss some clones; where compared with another copy, unresolved V genes account for less than half of the shortfall, and the remainder is unexplained. This sample holds tens of thousands of clones; around 93% were observed only once. In total, the top ten clones hold roughly 0.25% of the sample. The sequenced material came from T cells isolated from PBMCs. The receptor set was obtained from a human donor in good health.

The CDR3 is CAWVTSPLQETQYF. CDR3 nucleotides: TGTGCCTGGGTAACTAGCCCCCTCCAAGAGACCCAGTACTTC. The rearrangement joins TRBV30 to TRBJ2-5, with D perhaps TRBD2 (6 bases). Per germline, CDR1 GTSNPN and CDR2 SVGIG (reference sequence). The CDR3 extends over 14 amino acids. V lost 5 bases and J lost 1, with 14 bases in between.

A single count supports this clone. The chain joins TRBV19 to TRBJ1-4, with TRBD1 identical over 7 bases. Germline CDR1 reads LNHDA; CDR2 reads SQIVND (reference sequence). After removal of 7 bases from V and 5 bases from J, the junction contained 10 bases not matched to a gene. The CDR3 length is 15 residues. The CDR3 loop is CASTRTGVGNEKLFF. The CDR3 nucleotides read TGTGCCAGTACGAGAACAGGGGTTGGGAATGAAAAACTGTTTTTT. Combining the CDR3 with reference TRBV19 and TRBJ1-4 gives the whole variable domain DGGITQSPKYLFRKEGQNVTLSCEQNLNHDAMYWYRQDPGQGLRLIYYSQIVNDFQKGDIAEGYSVSREKKESFPLTVTSAQKNPTAFYLCASTRTGVGNEKLFFGSGTQLSVL.

This chain connects TRBV5-1 to TRBJ2-3; TRBD1 matches at 8 bases. This CDR3 contains 15 residues. J was trimmed by 3 bases and V by 3 bases; bases with no gene match: 6. Germline CDR1 reads SGHRS; CDR2 reads YFSETQ. This CDR3 is CASSWGQVRTDTQYF. DNA of the CDR3: TGCGCCAGCAGCTGGGGACAGGTTAGAACAGATACGCAGTATTTT.

This rearrangement joins TRBV15 to TRBJ1-2, with 11 bases fitting TRBD1. CDR1 LNHNV and CDR2 YYDKDF come from the germline V gene (reference sequence). The CDR3 loop spans 18 amino acids. Unmatched junction bases numbered 13, after V lost 0 bases and J lost 7 bases. CDR3 DNA sequence: TGTGCCACCAGCAGAGAGGGGCTGGTGGGGACAGGGGGTAGTGGCTACACCTTC. Translating it yields CATSREGLVGTGGSGYTF.

J is TRBJ1-5 and V is TRBV30; unclear D gene. The germline V and J ends were trimmed by 2 bases and 5 bases, with 10 bases remaining between them. CDR3 length equals 13 residues. CDR1 is GTSNPN and CDR2 is SVGIG in the germline V gene (reference sequence). CDR3 loop: CAWSWRHDQPQHF. CDR3 nucleotide sequence: TGTGCCTGGAGTTGGAGGCATGATCAGCCCCAGCATTTT.

This chain connects TRBV11-2 to TRBJ1-2, with D hard to call. Germline CDR1 and CDR2: SGHAT and FQNNGV. V lost 1 base, J lost 4 bases, and 4 bases lay in between. The CDR3 is made up of 12 amino acids. DNA for the CDR3: TGTGCCAGCAGCTTAGGGCTCTATGGCTACACCTTC. Protein: CASSLGLYGYTF.

This clone was counted a single time. J is TRBJ1-4 and V is TRBV25-1, with 9 nucleotides matching TRBD1. The CDR3 is 13 amino acids. V lost 2 bases to trimming and J lost 11 bases; unmatched junction nucleotides: 3. CDR1 and CDR2 (germline): MGHDK, SYGVNS. The chain's CDR3 is CASSERDREKLFF. CDR3 coding DNA: TGTGCCAGCAGTGAACGGGACAGGGAGAAACTGTTTTTT.

This chain uses TRBV7-9 with TRBJ2-1; 7 nucleotides agree with TRBD2. Germline CDR1 SEHNR, CDR2 FQNEAQ (reference sequence). V gave up 0 bases and J gave up 8 bases; unmatched junction bases: 4. The CDR3 has 14 amino acids. In nucleotides, the CDR3 is TGTGCCAGCAGCTTAGCGGTGCGGGAGCATGAGCAGTTCTTC. It encodes CASSLAVREHEQFF.

The CDR3 region has the DNA TGTGCCAGCAGTTCATACAGGGGCTCCTACGAGCAGTACTTC. Amino acid sequence: CASSSYRGSYEQYF. The V gene is TRBV27, the J gene TRBJ2-7; TRBD1 agrees at 7 bases. This CDR3 has 14 residues. Unmatched junction bases numbered 3, after V lost 4 bases and J lost 0 bases. The germline gives CDR1 MNHEY, CDR2 SMNVEV (reference sequence).

The V call is TRBV25-1, the J call TRBJ2-2; TRBD1 matches at 7 bases. Trimming at V came to 4 bases and at J to 2 bases, leaving 7 bases not matched to a gene. Germline V CDR1 and CDR2: MGHDK, SYGVNS. The CDR3 extends over 16 amino acids. This chain's CDR3 is CASSGAGTVNTGELFF. CDR3 sequence (DNA): TGTGCCAGCAGTGGAGCCGGGACAGTAAACACCGGGGAGCTGTTTTTT.

V gene TRBV28 combines with J gene TRBJ2-7; no firm D call. This CDR3 comprises 12 residues. The V end was cut by 5 bases, the J end by 1 base, with 6 bases between. Germline V gene sequence: CDR1 MDHEN, CDR2 SYDVKM. CDR3 sequence (DNA): TGTGCCAGCAGTCCCAATTCCTACGAGCAGTACTTC. Encoded protein: CASSPNSYEQYF. The variable domain in full, with the rest retrieved from reference TRBV28 and TRBJ2-7, is DVKVTQSSRYLVKRTGEKVFLECVQDMDHENMFWYRQDPGLGLRLIYFSYDVKMKEKGDIPEGYSVSREKKERFSLILESASTNQTSMYLCASSPNSYEQYFGPGTRLTVT.

The V call is TRBV28, the J call TRBJ2-4; unclear D gene. With 11 bases removed from V and 0 bases from J, the gap between germline ends came to 14 bases. Germline-derived CDR1 and CDR2 are MDHEN and SYDVKM. The CDR3 loop spans 14 amino acids. For the CDR3, the DNA is TGTGCCTGCCAACCGGGTACAGCCAAAAACATTCAGTACTTC. Translated, it gives CACQPGTAKNIQYF.

The CDR3 coding sequence is TGTGCCAGCAGTTTTGGAGGCGGGAGGTCCTTCGAGGATGGCTACACCTTC. As protein: CASSFGGGRSFEDGYTF. The chain couples TRBV27 to TRBJ1-2; D not resolved. Trimming removed 3 bases from V and 6 bases from J, with 23 bases in between. In germline, CDR1 is MNHEY, CDR2 SMNVEV (reference sequence). The CDR3 has 17 residues.

This chain joins TRBV14 and TRBJ1-1; TRBD1 might be the D (6 bases). Per the germline V gene, CDR1 is SGHDN and CDR2 is FVKESK. V was clipped by 1 base and J by 5 bases, with 11 bases between them. This CDR3 is 14 amino acids long. The CDR3 region has the DNA TGTGCCAGCAGCCAAGTTGGGGGCAGAACTGAAGCTTTCTTT. Its translation: CASSQVGGRTEAFF.

This chain joins TRBV5-6 and TRBJ2-1; D is possibly TRBD1 (5 bases). CDR3 length: 18 amino acids. The V gene's germline CDR1 is SGHDT and CDR2 YYEEEE. V was pared by 0 bases and J by 8 bases, with 24 bases between. CDR3: CASSLASLSTGGVHEQFF. CDR3 sequence (DNA): TGTGCCAGCAGCTTGGCCTCTCTTAGTACAGGCGGAGTCCATGAGCAGTTCTTC.

The V call is TRBV29-1, the J call TRBJ2-3, with unresolved D. The CDR3 is made up of 13 amino acids. Germline V gene data show CDR1 as SQVTM and CDR2 as ANQGSEA. The germline V and J ends were trimmed by 3 bases and 1 base, with 8 bases remaining between them. The CDR3: CSVELGGTDTQYF. The DNA for the CDR3 is TGCAGCGTTGAGCTAGGCGGCACAGATACGCAGTATTTT.

The genes are TRBV10-2 and TRBJ1-2; the D gene is possibly TRBD1 (5 bases). This CDR3 has 12 residues. Germline values: CDR1 WSHSY, CDR2 SAAADI. V lost 6 bases and J lost 2, with 7 bases in between. CDR3 loop: CASRGQNYGYTF. In nucleotides, the CDR3 is TGCGCCAGCAGGGGGCAAAACTATGGCTACACCTTC.

The chain joins TRBV28 to TRBJ1-2; no firm D call. This CDR3 spans 15 amino acids. Per the germline V gene, CDR1 is MDHEN and CDR2 is SYDVKM. With 6 bases removed from V and 4 bases from J, the gap between germline ends came to 18 bases. For the CDR3, the DNA is TGTGCCAGCAGCTCCTACAGATTACAGTTCTATGGCTACACCTTC. It yields the protein CASSSYRLQFYGYTF.

This clone was counted only a few times. CDR3 amino acids: CAISESRTGGYGYTF. DNA for the CDR3: TGTGCCATCAGTGAGTCGAGGACAGGGGGGTATGGCTACACCTTC. This sequence joins TRBV10-3 and TRBJ1-2; TRBD1 agrees at 10 bases. The CDR3 runs to 15 residues. J lost 5 bases, V lost 0 bases, and 3 bases had no gene match. The germline V gene encodes CDR1 ENHRY and CDR2 SYGVKD.

This chain uses TRBV30 with TRBJ2-7; 8 bases match TRBD1. The length of the CDR3 is 14 residues. V lost 0 bases and J lost 4; bases outside the gene matches: 5. The V gene's germline CDR1 is GTSNPN and CDR2 SVGIG (reference sequence). In DNA form, the CDR3 reads TGTGCCTGGAGTGTCCCTACAGGGGGGTACGAGCAGTACTTC. Amino acid sequence: CAWSVPTGGYEQYF. Looking up the rest from reference TRBV30 and TRBJ2-7 gives the full variable domain: SQTIHQWPATLVQPVGSPLSLECTVEGTSNPNLYWYRQAAGRGLQLLFYSVGIGQISSEVPQNLSASRPQDRQFILSSKKLLLSDSGFYLCAWSVPTGGYEQYFGPGTRLTVT.

The CDR3: CASSAEVGSYGYTF. In DNA, the CDR3 is TGTGCCAGCAGTGCGGAGGTTGGAAGTTATGGCTACACCTTC. This chain links TRBV2 with TRBJ1-2, with no clear D. V was cut by 4 bases and J by 5 bases, with 14 bases left in between. Looked up from germline, CDR1 is SNHLY and CDR2 is FYNNEI. The CDR3 has 14 amino acids.

The chain carries TRBV5-1 and TRBJ2-3; D may be TRBD1 (6 bases). The CDR3 contains 15 residues. V shed 3 bases and J shed 6 bases, with 17 bases lying between them. CDR1 and CDR2 from the germline V gene are SGHRS and YFSETQ. CDR3 in DNA: TGCGCCAGCAGCTGGACAGTCGAGACCCCGGATACGCAGTATTTT. Amino acids: CASSWTVETPDTQYF.

The V call is TRBV27, the J call TRBJ1-2, with 12 positions matching TRBD1. V shed 2 bases, J shed 3 bases, and the junction held 4 bases outside the gene matches. Germline V CDR1 and CDR2: MNHEY, SMNVEV (reference sequence). CDR3 size: 16 residues. The CDR3 DNA is TGTGCCAGCAGTTTAACAGGGACAGGGGGCGACTATGGCTACACCTTC. Protein: CASSLTGTGGDYGYTF.

The gene calls are TRBV19 and TRBJ2-3; TRBD1 might be the D (5 bases). CDR3 length: 15 residues. The germline V gene encodes CDR1 LNHDA and CDR2 SQIVND (reference sequence). The ends were cut back, 6 bases at V and 1 base at J, with 14 bases in the middle. The CDR3 DNA follows: TGTGCCAGTAGGGTAGGGGTCTTTGGCACAGATACGCAGTATTTT. Translation: CASRVGVFGTDTQYF.

This chain links TRBV2 with TRBJ1-5; D unresolved. CDR1 and CDR2 from the germline V gene are SNHLY and FYNNEI. The CDR3 spans 16 residues. Trimming stripped 4 bases from V and 2 bases from J, with 15 bases between. The CDR3 here is CASSGHARVGNQPQHF. Here the CDR3 DNA reads TGTGCCAGCAGTGGACATGCCCGCGTGGGCAATCAGCCCCAGCATTTT.

The rearrangement uses TRBV2 and TRBJ2-7; 9 bases match TRBD2. V lost 6 bases and J lost 6; bases outside the gene matches: 12. CDR1 is SNHLY, CDR2 FYNNEI, per germline. The CDR3 runs 15 residues. The CDR3 coding sequence is TGTGCCAGCAGGACCGGGACTAGCCTCCCTAGCGAGCAGTACTTC. Translation gives CASRTGTSLPSEQYF. Full variable domain (outside the CDR3, taken from reference TRBV2 and TRBJ2-7): EPEVTQTPSHQVTQMGQEVILRCVPISNHLYFYWYRQILGQKVEFLVSFYNNEISEKSEIFDDQFSVERPDGSNFTLKIRSTKLEDSAMYFCASRTGTSLPSEQYFGPGTRLTVT.